The clone carrying this T cell receptor (beta chain) has a handful of counts. The CDR3 extends over 14 amino acids. The germline V gene encodes CDR1 KGHSH and CDR2 LQKENI. V was trimmed by 2 bases and J by 1 base, leaving 8 bases between them. These data originate in a study of cytomegalovirus exposure and HLA in healthy donors. Only in-frame clones appear in the TCRdb table, and some are missing; sequencing was by immunoSEQ multiplex PCR. The repertoire includes about 200,000 clones, 70% to 90% of them detected once, and roughly 5.7% sits in the top ten. From the 120-subject validation cohort, which was separate from the roughly 700-subject first cohort, the donors were drawn.

This chain links TRBV18 with TRBJ1-2, with D hard to call. The sequenced sample was PBMCs. The receptor was derived from a woman aged 18-29 years in good health and CMV-seronegative. The CDR3 is CASSPKVNNYGYTF. The CDR3 coding sequence is TGTGCCAGCTCACCAAAGGTCAATAACTATGGCTACACCTTC.